The 12 T cell receptor beta chains given below trace back to one sample, sequenced in a study of breast tumors, draining lymph nodes, adjacent tissues. One entry per CDR3 protein results from TCRdb running MiXCR on the multiplex PCR reads. The table lists tens of thousands of distinct CDR3 sequences, around 28% of them singletons. Axillary draining lymph nodes of breast cancer patients supplied the node samples. Material: axillary lymph node tissue. The receptors were gathered from a female donor with breast cancer. Some clones in this sample may be carry-over from other donors' samples.

The V gene is TRBV10-3, the J gene TRBJ2-5; TRBD2 matches at 9 bases. The CDR3 consists of 16 residues. Germline V gene lookup returns CDR1 ENHRY and CDR2 SYGVKD. The ends lost 10 bases at V and 5 bases at J; junction bases unmatched: 17. CDR3 sequence: CASSSVTLTSGETQYF. Here the CDR3 DNA reads TGTGCCAGCAGCTCAGTCACCCTGACTAGCGGTGAGACCCAGTACTTC.

This clonotype has a count of ten or more. J is TRBJ2-5 and V is TRBV11-2, with 7 bases fitting TRBD2. The CDR3 spans 15 residues. Trimming at V came to 5 bases and at J to 1 base, leaving 7 bases not matched to a gene. Germline V gene sequence: CDR1 SGHAT, CDR2 FQNNGV. CDR3 sequence (DNA): TGTGCCAGCAGCATAAGCGGGGCGATCCAAGAGACCCAGTACTTC. Protein sequence: CASSISGAIQETQYF.

The gene calls are TRBV7-3 and TRBJ2-3; tentatively, D is TRBD2 (5 bases). CDR1 SGHTA and CDR2 FQGTGA come from the germline V gene. CDR3 length: 16 residues. V lost 2 bases and J lost 4, with 16 bases in between. CDR3 loop: CASSLDPWIGADTQYF. The CDR3 DNA reads as TGTGCCAGCAGCTTAGACCCCTGGATCGGGGCAGATACGCAGTATTTT.

This clonotype was detected many times. The genes are TRBV7-9 and TRBJ2-2, with D possibly matching TRBD2 (7 bases). V lost 0 bases and J 4 bases, leaving 12 bases between the germline ends. The germline V gene encodes CDR1 SEHNR and CDR2 FQNEAQ (reference sequence). The CDR3 runs to 16 residues. CDR3 sequence reads: CASSLAGGARTGELFF. In DNA form, the CDR3 reads TGTGCCAGCAGCTTAGCGGGGGGGGCTCGCACCGGGGAGCTGTTTTTT.

The table lists this clonotype with a few counts. J is TRBJ1-1 and V is TRBV20-1; no clear D. Trimming cost V 3 bases and J 1 base, with 3 bases left between them. This CDR3 spans 11 amino acids. Germline loops: CDR1 DFQATT, CDR2 SNEGSKA (reference sequence). The CDR3 here is CSARGNTEAFF. CDR3 nucleotide sequence: TGCAGTGCTAGGGGGAACACTGAAGCTTTCTTT.

Notes on this clonotype: Likely a read error: the CDR3 ends without its conserved phenylalanine or tryptophan. It is unclear where the CDR3 begins or ends on the DNA, so no DNA is shown, and the CDR3 is as TCRdb lists it. The chain is built from TRBV7-2 and TRBJ1-4. The germline CDR1 and CDR2 sequences are SGHTA and FQGNSA. From its first to its last residue, the CDR3 has 11 amino acids. CDR3 sequence: CASSLGGGGQV.

About this clonotype itself: A much larger clonotype is one base distant, so this may be a read error. This chain joins TRBV6-4 and TRBJ2-7; the match to TRBD2 covers 9 bases. CDR3 length: 13 residues. CDR1 and CDR2 from the germline V gene are MRHNA and SNTAGT. CDR3 residues: CVNHRGRAYEQYF. DNA for the CDR3: TGTGTCAACCATCGCGGGAGGGCCTACGAGCAGTACTTC.

Remarks on this clonotype: One end of the junction varies from germline; a read error may be responsible. J is TRBJ1-4 and V is TRBV2, with 9 bases matching TRBD1. Germline assignment: CDR1 SNHLY and CDR2 FYNNEI. The CDR3 contains 14 residues. The CDR3 region has the DNA TGTGCCAACAGGGGGACAGGGCCGAATGAAAAACTGTTCTTT. This gives the protein CANRGTGPNEKLFF.

This clonotype was found many times. The chain joins TRBV7-9 to TRBJ1-2, with a weak D call TRBD1 (6 bases). Germline V CDR1 and CDR2: SEHNR, FQNEAQ (reference sequence). V lost 3 bases, J lost 6 bases, and 11 bases lay in between. CDR3 length equals 13 residues. The CDR3 spells CASSFPTGNGYTF. The CDR3 nucleotides read TGTGCCAGCAGCTTTCCAACAGGGAATGGCTACACCTTC.

Comment on this clonotype: At one boundary the junction diverges from the germline segment, which might be a read error. The chain uses TRBV20-1 and TRBJ1-2; 8 bases line up with TRBD1. CDR3 length equals 12 residues. Germline V gene sequence: CDR1 DFQATT, CDR2 SNEGSKA (reference sequence). CDR3 amino acids: CSAGQQGGGSTF. The CDR3 nucleotides are TGCAGTGCTGGGCAACAGGGGGGCGGCTCCACCTTC.

With respect to this clonotype: This clone may be a read error of a much larger clone one base away. Since no conserved phenylalanine or tryptophan closes the CDR3, a read error is the likely cause. The chain employs TRBV11-2 and TRBJ1-1; TRBD1 might be the D (5 bases). CDR1 is SGHAT and CDR2 is FQNNGV in the germline V gene. The CDR3 is made up of 14 amino acids. V lost 5 bases and J 7 bases, leaving 17 bases between the germline ends. The CDR3 sequence is CASSRIREWGEAFC. The CDR3 DNA follows: TGTGCCAGCAGCAGAATCAGGGAGTGGGGTGAAGCTTTCTGT.

This clonotype was observed a handful of times. The chain employs TRBV28 and TRBJ1-5; 9 bases fit TRBD1. CDR3 size: 17 residues. Germline loops: CDR1 MDHEN, CDR2 SYDVKM. V was clipped by 2 bases and J by 0 bases; unmatched bases: 5. Here the CDR3 reads CASSLIRDRDSNQPQHF. DNA for the CDR3: TGTGCCAGCAGTTTAATAAGGGACAGGGATAGCAATCAGCCCCAGCATTTT.